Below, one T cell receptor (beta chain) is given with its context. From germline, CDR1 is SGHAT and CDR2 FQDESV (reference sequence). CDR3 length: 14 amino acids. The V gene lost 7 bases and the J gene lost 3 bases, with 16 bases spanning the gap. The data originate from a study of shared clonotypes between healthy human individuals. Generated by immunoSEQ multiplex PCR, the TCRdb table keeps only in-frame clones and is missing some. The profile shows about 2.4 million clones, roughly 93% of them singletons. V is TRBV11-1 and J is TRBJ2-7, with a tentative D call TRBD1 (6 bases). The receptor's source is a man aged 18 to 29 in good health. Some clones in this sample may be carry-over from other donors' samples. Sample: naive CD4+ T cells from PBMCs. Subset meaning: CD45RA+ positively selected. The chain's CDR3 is CASTNRDTVYEQYF. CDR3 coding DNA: TGTGCCAGCACCAACCGGGACACCGTCTACGAGCAGTACTTC.